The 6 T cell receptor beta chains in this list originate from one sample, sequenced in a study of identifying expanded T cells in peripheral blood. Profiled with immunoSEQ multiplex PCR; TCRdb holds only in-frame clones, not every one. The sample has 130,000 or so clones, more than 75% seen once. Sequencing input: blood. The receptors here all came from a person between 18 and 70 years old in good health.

In nucleotides, the CDR3 is TGCGCCAGCAGCTGGGCCTACGAGCAGTACTTC. It yields the protein CASSWAYEQYF. The gene calls are TRBV5-1 and TRBJ2-7; D remains ambiguous. The CDR3 has 11 residues. V shed 3 bases and J shed 2 bases, with 3 bases lying between them. Germline V gives CDR1 SGHRS, CDR2 YFSETQ.

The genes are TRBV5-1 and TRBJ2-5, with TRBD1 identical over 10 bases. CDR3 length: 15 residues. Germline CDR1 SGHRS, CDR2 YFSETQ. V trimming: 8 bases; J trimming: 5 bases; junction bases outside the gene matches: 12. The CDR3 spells CASSLGQGKRETQYF. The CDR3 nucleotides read TGCGCCAGTAGTCTGGGACAGGGGAAAAGGGAGACCCAGTACTTC.

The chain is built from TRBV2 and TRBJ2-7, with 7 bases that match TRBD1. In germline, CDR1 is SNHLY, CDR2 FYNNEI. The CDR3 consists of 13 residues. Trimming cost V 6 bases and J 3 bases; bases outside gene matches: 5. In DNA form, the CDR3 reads TGTGCCAGCAGGGACAGGAAAGTCTACGAGCAGTACTTC. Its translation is CASRDRKVYEQYF.

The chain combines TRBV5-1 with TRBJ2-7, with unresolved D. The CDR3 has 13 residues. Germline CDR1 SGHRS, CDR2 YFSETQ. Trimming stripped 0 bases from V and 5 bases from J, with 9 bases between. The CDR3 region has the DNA TGCGCCAGCAGCTTGGAAGCTTATAACGAGCAGTACTTC. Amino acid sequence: CASSLEAYNEQYF. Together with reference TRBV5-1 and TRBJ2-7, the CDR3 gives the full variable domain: KAGVTQTPRYLIKTRGQQVTLSCSPISGHRSVSWYQQTPGQGLQFLFEYFSETQRNKGNFPGRFSGRQFSNSRSEMNVSTLELGDSALYLCASSLEAYNEQYFGPGTRLTVT.

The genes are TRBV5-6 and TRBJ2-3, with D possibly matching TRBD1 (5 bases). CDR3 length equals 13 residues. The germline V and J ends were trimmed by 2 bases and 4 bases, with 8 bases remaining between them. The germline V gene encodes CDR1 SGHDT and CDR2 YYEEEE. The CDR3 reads CASSFGRADTQYF. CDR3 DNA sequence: TGTGCCAGCAGCTTTGGCAGGGCAGATACGCAGTATTTT.

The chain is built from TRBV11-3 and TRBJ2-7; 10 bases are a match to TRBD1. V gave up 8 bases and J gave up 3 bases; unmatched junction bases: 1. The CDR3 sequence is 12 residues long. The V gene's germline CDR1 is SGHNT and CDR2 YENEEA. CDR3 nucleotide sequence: TGTGCCAGCCGGGACAGGGGCTACGAGCAGTACTTC. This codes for CASRDRGYEQYF.